Sequencing of this T cell receptor beta chain was carried out in a study of cytomegalovirus exposure and HLA in healthy donors. All the people who gave samples were healthy bone marrow donors. At collection, donors were nominally healthy, but unrecorded immune exposures were probable. Study observations and caveats: Most of the TCR beta V segments (in an earlier analysis) were productive either about 87% or about 30% of the time. Among TCR beta chains, those listed as cytomegalovirus-associated numbered over 150.

Both 60 Vbeta primers and 13 Jbeta primers went into the PCR. TCRdb's copy holds only in-frame clones and misses some; the assay was immunoSEQ multiplex PCR. The sample holds approximately 120,000 clones, about 78% seen once. Regarding this clone: The antigen remains unidentified.

Germline CDR1 SGDLS, CDR2 YYNGEE. The J segment lost 0 bases and the V segment lost 3 bases, leaving 5 bases of the junction unmatched. CDR3 size: 17 residues. What was sequenced was PBMCs. The chain couples TRBV9 to TRBJ2-2; 10 bases match TRBD2. This receptor was taken from a man aged 25 to 40 in good health and CMV-seronegative. CDR3 loop: CASSGVAGGANTGELFF. The CDR3 DNA is TGTGCCAGCAGCGGCGTAGCGGGGGGCGCGAACACCGGGGAGCTGTTTTTT.